These T cell receptor beta chains were read from a single sample in a study of identical twins. TCRdb analysed the 5' RACE reads with MiXCR anew, one entry per CDR3 protein. The table lists 500,000 to 650,000 distinct CDR3 sequences, roughly 6.6% of them singletons. These same data were also listed under a study on yellow fever vaccine responses in identical twins.

The sequenced sample was PBMCs. The receptor set was obtained from a woman younger than 30 in good health. The CDR3 runs from the conserved cysteine through the conserved F or W.

>TRBV6-1|TRBJ2-5
CASGGLAEQETQYF
>TRBV10-3|TRBJ2-1
CAISGTVGTSGSSSYNEQFF
>TRBV28|TRBJ1-2
CASSSRDTGRTFYYYGYTF
>TRBV29-1|TRBJ2-7
CSVEAPPDLYEQYF
>TRBV5-4|TRBJ2-6
CASSRMVSGANVLTF
>TRBV29-1|TRBJ2-5
CSVAGTGGETQYF
>TRBV11-2|TRBJ2-3
CASSSFMGQGSDTQYF
>TRBV6-2/TRBV6-3|TRBJ1-2
CASSYSTGTGNYGYTF
>TRBV19|TRBJ2-1
CASTMGLHNEQFF
>TRBV19|TRBJ1-3
CASSLPPASGNTIYF
>TRBV2|TRBJ2-1
CASREERGGIVDEQFF
>TRBV5-5|TRBJ1-3
CASSPAVFSGNTIYF
>TRBV27|TRBJ2-3
CASSHQSGSTWTQYF
>TRBV20-1|TRBJ2-7
CSARREAPYEQYF
>TRBV12-3/TRBV12-4|TRBJ2-5
CASSLTGTLQETQYF
>TRBV12-3/TRBV12-4|TRBJ2-1
CASSLSGTARDEQFF
>TRBV27|TRBJ2-6
CASSLSTPQSSGANVLTF
>TRBV5-1|TRBJ1-4
CASSGGTDQNNEKLFF
>TRBV5-1|TRBJ2-1
CASSLGKLAGDRFRAEQFF
>TRBV27|TRBJ1-3
CASSTSWGTGNTIYF
>TRBV15|TRBJ2-3
CATSRVLGGSTDTQYF
>TRBV28|TRBJ2-1
CASSFRPSTRDEQFF
>TRBV5-6|TRBJ2-5
CASSLWSGRSTETQYF
>TRBV2|TRBJ1-4
CASSESGTANEKLFF
>TRBV11-2|TRBJ2-3
CASSPYGLAGGNPLDTQYF
>TRBV20-1|TRBJ2-3
CSARKASGTASTDTQYF
>TRBV10-3|TRBJ2-1
CAISKGASMDEQFF
>TRBV3-1|TRBJ2-1
CASSYDRLYNEQFF
>TRBV28|TRBJ2-1
CASSFASGQWENEQFF
>TRBV7-9|TRBJ1-2
CASSLGTDGYTF
>TRBV4-1|TRBJ2-1
CASSHDRGGYNEQFF
>TRBV9|TRBJ2-2
CASSELTGANTGELFF
>TRBV5-1|TRBJ2-7
CASSHEGGQYEQYF
>TRBV7-2|TRBJ2-7
CASSLGLAGPFYEQYF
>TRBV7-2|TRBJ1-2
CASSLEYGQLNYGYTF
>TRBV3-1|TRBJ2-7
CASSRMGQISYEQYF
>TRBV19|TRBJ2-1
CASSISGPTYNEQFF
>TRBV20-1|TRBJ2-5
CSAEDGTGTSGTQKTQYF
>TRBV5-6|TRBJ1-1
CASSWDRLNTEAFF
>TRBV5-5|TRBJ2-1
CASNPVDYNEQFF
>TRBV12-3/TRBV12-4|TRBJ1-2
CASSGTGRGYGYTF
>TRBV18|TRBJ2-5
CASSPGTSGVGETQYF
>TRBV4-1|TRBJ1-2
CASSPDLRGDRYGYTF
>TRBV25-1|TRBJ2-1
CASQIEVEQFF
>TRBV11-2|TRBJ2-1
CASSPATISGNEQFF
>TRBV12-3/TRBV12-4|TRBJ1-1
CASRKGQGVTEAFF
>TRBV15|TRBJ1-1
CATEDGTEAFF
>TRBV24-1|TRBJ2-3
CATSDLRGGTDTQYF
>TRBV6-1|TRBJ1-4
CASSPGTGVFVGEKLFF
>TRBV5-1|TRBJ2-1
CASSPDSSSYNEQFF
>TRBV6-2/TRBV6-3|TRBJ2-3
CASSYSGGVIETQYF